Sequencing of this TCR beta chain was carried out in a study of tumor-infiltrating lymphocytes in primary liver carcinoma. Study-wide points: Roughly 8-24% of top clones, and no more, occurred in all five tumor regions.

Co-extracted RNA and DNA came from around 18-30 mg of unsorted bulk tissue. About this clonotype itself: Its target is not known. A read error may account for a junction end that differs from germline.

TCR beta cDNA was prepared out of 450 to 500 ng total RNA by means of a constant-region primer. Investigators got TCR beta libraries out of three nested multiplex PCR rounds, done with slightly modified ARM-PCR. The opening two PCR rounds, about 11 cycles each, paired TRBV1-TRBV30 forward primers with a C-beta reverse primer. TCRdb called the multiplex PCR reads again in MiXCR, with one record for every CDR3 protein. The table shows 20,000 to 25,000 distinct CDR3 sequences, with around 79% occurring only once. Germline loops: CDR1 SGHRS, CDR2 YFSETQ. This CDR3 contains 14 residues. Sequenced input: liver tumor tissue from sampling region 1. Regarding subset: tumor region T1, superior pole. The TCR originated in a woman in her twenties or thirties with primary liver carcinoma and hepatitis B virus infection. The chain uses TRBV5-1 and TRBJ1-4; no clear D gene. The CDR3 protein is CASSLGNTDEELFF. In nucleotides, the CDR3 is TGCGCCAGCAGCTTGGGGAATACTGATGAAGAACTGTTTTTT.